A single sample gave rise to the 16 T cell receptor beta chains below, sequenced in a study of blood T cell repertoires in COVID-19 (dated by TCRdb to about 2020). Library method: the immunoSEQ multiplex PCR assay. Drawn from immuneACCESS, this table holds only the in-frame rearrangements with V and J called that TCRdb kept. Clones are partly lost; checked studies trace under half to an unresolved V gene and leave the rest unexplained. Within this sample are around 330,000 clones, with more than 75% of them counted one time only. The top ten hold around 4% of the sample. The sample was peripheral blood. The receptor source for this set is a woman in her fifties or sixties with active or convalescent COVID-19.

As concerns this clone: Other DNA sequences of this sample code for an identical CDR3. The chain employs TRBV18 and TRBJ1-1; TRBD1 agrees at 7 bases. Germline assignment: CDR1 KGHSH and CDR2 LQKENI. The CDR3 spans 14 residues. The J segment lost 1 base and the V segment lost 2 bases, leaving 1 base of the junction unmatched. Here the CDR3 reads CASSPAGGNTEAFF. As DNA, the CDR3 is TGTGCCAGCTCACCAGCAGGGGGGAACACTGAAGCTTTCTTT.

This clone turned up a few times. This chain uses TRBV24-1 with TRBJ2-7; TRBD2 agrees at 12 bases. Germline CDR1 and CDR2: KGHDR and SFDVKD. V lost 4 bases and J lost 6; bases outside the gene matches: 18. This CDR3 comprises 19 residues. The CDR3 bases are TGTGCCACCAGTGACCTGCCTCTAGCGGGGGGGCCGGGCGACTCCGAGCAGTACTTC. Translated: CATSDLPLAGGPGDSEQYF.

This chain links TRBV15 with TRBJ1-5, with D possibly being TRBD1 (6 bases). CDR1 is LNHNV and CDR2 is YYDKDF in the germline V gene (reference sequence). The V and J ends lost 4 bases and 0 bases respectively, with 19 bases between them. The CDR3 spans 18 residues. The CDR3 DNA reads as TGTGCCACCAGCAAAAGGCCCCGGGACACCTATAGCAATCAGCCCCAGCATTTT. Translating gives CATSKRPRDTYSNQPQHF.

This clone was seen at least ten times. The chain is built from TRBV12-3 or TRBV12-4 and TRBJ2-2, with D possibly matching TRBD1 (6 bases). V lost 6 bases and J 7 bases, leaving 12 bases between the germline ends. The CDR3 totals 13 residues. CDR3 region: CASRLQGYGELFF. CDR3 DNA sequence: TGTGCCAGCAGATTACAGGGTTACGGGGAGCTGTTTTTT.

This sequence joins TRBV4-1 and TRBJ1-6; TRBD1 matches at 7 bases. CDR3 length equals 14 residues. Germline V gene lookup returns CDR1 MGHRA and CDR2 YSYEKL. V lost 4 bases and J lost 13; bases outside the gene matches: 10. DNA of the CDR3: TGCGCCAGCAGCCGGACAGGATTAGGTGACCCCCTCCACTTT. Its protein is CASSRTGLGDPLHF.

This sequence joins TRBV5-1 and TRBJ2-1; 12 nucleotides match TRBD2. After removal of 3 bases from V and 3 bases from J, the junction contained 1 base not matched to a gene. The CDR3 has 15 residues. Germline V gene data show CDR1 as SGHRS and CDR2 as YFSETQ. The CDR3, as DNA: TGCGCCAGCAGCTGGACTAGCGGGGACTACAATGAGCAGTTCTTC. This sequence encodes CASSWTSGDYNEQFF.

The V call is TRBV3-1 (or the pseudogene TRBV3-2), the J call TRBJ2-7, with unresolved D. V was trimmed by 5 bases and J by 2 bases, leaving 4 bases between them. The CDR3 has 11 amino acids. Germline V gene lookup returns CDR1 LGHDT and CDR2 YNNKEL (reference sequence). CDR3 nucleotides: TGTGCCAGCAGCACACCCTACGAGCAGTACTTC. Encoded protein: CASSTPYEQYF.

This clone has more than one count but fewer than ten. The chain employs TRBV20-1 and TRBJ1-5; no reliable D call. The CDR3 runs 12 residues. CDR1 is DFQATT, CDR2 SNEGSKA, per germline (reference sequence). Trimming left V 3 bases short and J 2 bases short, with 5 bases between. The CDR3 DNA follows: TGCAGTGCTAGTCCGGGCAATCAGCCCCAGCATTTT. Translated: CSASPGNQPQHF.

This CDR3 reads CASSLQPIRLIYEQYF. CDR3 nucleotides: TGTGCCAGCAGCTTGCAACCCATCAGGCTGATCTACGAGCAGTACTTC. The chain employs TRBV5-4 and TRBJ2-7; unclear D gene. Trimming stripped 1 base from V and 3 bases from J, with 17 bases between. Germline CDR1 and CDR2: SGHNT and YYREEE (reference sequence). This CDR3 has 16 residues. Filled out from reference TRBV5-4 and TRBJ2-7, the complete variable domain reads ETGVTQSPTHLIKTRGQQVTLRCSSQSGHNTVSWYQQALGQGPQFIFQYYREEENGRGNFPPRFSGLQFPNYSSELNVNALELDDSALYLCASSLQPIRLIYEQYFGPGTRLTVT.

The CDR3 coding sequence is TGTGCCAGCAGCCCTGGACAGACAGCCCACGAGCAGTACTTC. Translation gives CASSPGQTAHEQYF. The gene calls are TRBV7-9 and TRBJ2-7, with a weak D call TRBD1 (6 bases). CDR3 length: 14 amino acids. Germline-derived CDR1 and CDR2 are SEHNR and FQNEAQ (reference sequence). The V end lost 5 bases, the J end lost 5 bases, and 16 bases lay between the germline ends.

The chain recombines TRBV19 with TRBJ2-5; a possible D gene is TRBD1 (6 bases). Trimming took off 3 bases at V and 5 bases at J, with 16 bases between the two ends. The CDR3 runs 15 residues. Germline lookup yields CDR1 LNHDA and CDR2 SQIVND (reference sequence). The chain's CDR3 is CASSIGQRRSETQYF. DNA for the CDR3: TGTGCCAGTAGTATCGGACAGCGCCGGTCGGAGACCCAGTACTTC.

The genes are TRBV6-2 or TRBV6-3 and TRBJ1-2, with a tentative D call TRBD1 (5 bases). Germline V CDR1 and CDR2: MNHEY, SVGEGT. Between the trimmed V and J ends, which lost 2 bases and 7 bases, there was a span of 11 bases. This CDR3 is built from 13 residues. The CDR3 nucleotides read TGTGCCAGCAGTTACGGCCTAAGGGGTGGCTACACCTTC. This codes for CASSYGLRGGYTF.

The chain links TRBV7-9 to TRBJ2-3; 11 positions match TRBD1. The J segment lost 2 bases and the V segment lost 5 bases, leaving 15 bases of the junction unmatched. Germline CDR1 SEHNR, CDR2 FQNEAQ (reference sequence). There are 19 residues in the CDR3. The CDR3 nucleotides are TGTGCCAGCAGCCCCCCGGACAGGGGGCGCAGATGGTCCACAGATACGCAGTATTTT. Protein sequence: CASSPPDRGRRWSTDTQYF.

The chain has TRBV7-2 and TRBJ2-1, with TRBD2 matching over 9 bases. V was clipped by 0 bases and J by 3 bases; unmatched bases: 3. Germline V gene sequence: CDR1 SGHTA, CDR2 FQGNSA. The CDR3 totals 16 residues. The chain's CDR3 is CASSLARAGGYNEQFF. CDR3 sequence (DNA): TGTGCCAGCAGCTTAGCGAGAGCGGGAGGCTACAATGAGCAGTTCTTC. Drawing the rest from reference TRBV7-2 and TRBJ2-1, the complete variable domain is GAGVSQSPSNKVTEKGKDVELRCDPISGHTALYWYRQSLGQGLEFLIYFQGNSAPDKSGLPSDRFSAERTGGSVSTLTIQRTQQEDSAVYLCASSLARAGGYNEQFFGPGTRLTVL.

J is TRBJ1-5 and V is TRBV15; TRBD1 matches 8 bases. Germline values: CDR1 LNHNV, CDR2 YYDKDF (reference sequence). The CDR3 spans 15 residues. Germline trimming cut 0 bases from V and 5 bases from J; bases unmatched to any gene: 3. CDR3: CATSRDGQGYQPQHF. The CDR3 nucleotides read TGTGCCACCAGCAGAGACGGACAGGGCTATCAGCCCCAGCATTTT.

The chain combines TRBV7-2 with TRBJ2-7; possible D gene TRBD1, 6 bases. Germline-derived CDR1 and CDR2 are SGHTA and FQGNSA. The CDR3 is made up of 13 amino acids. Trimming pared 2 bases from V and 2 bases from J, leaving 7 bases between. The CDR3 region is CASSLQGTYEQYF. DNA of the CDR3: TGTGCCAGCAGCTTACAGGGGACCTACGAGCAGTACTTC.